One and the same sample provided the 4 T cell receptor beta chains below, sequenced in a study of blood T cell repertoires in COVID-19. Using immunoSEQ multiplex PCR, the repertoire was profiled, and TCRdb retains in-frame clones only, with some absent. The data show hundreds of thousands of clones, more than 70% seen once. Sequencing was performed on peripheral blood. The source of these receptors is a woman in her 30s with COVID-19, enrolled during active disease.

This chain uses TRBV6-5 with TRBJ2-1; 11 bases fit TRBD1. After removal of 3 bases from V and 3 bases from J, the junction contained 4 bases not matched to a gene. CDR3 length: 16 residues. The germline gives CDR1 MNHEY, CDR2 SVGAGI. CDR3 DNA: TGTGCCAGCAGTTATAAGGGGACAGGGGGCTACAATGAGCAGTTCTTC. Protein sequence: CASSYKGTGGYNEQFF.

This chain links TRBV14 with TRBJ2-3, with D perhaps TRBD1 (5 bases). V shed 4 bases and J shed 4 bases, with 12 bases lying between them. Per the germline V gene, CDR1 is SGHDN and CDR2 is FVKESK. The CDR3 extends over 14 amino acids. CDR3 nucleotides: TGTGCCAGCAGCCTTTGGGCAGGGTCAGATACGCAGTATTTT. Protein: CASSLWAGSDTQYF.

The chain carries TRBV7-8 and TRBJ2-3; 11 bases fit TRBD1. The CDR3 spans 14 residues. The junction had 0 bases not matched to a gene; V was cut back by 3 bases and J by 4 bases. Per the germline V gene, CDR1 is SGHVS and CDR2 is FQNEAQ. CDR3 protein: CASSLGQGADTQYF. As DNA, the CDR3 is TGTGCCAGCAGCTTGGGACAGGGGGCAGATACGCAGTATTTT. The entire variable domain, with the rest obtained from reference TRBV7-8 and TRBJ2-3, is as follows: GAGVSQSPRYKVAKRGQDVALRCDPISGHVSLFWYQQALGQGPEFLTYFQNEAQLDKSGLPSDRFFAERPEGSVSTLKIQRTQQEDSAVYLCASSLGQGADTQYFGPGTRLTVL.

Here the CDR3 DNA reads TGTGCCAGCAGCGTCAGCCTCGGGGGACGGGCCACTGAAGCTTTCTTT. As protein: CASSVSLGGRATEAFF. The J gene is TRBJ1-1, the V gene TRBV9; the D gene is possibly TRBD1 (5 bases). The V end lost 2 bases, the J end lost 4 bases, and 18 bases lay between the germline ends. This CDR3 spans 16 amino acids. Germline V CDR1 and CDR2: SGDLS, YYNGEE.